The 9 T cell receptor beta chains reported below all come from one sample, sequenced in a study of T cells after yellow fever vaccination. A single record per CDR3 protein comes from TCRdb applying MiXCR to the 5' RACE reads. The sample records 70,000 or so distinct CDR3 sequences, around 6.2% being singletons. Sequences were derived from CD4+ T cells sorted from PBMCs, sampled less than 16 days after the first yellow fever vaccination. The receptors here all came from a man between 18 and 29 years old who received the YFV17D yellow fever vaccine.

This clonotype was observed at least ten times. This chain uses TRBV20-1 with TRBJ1-5; D might be TRBD1 (5 bases). Per the germline V gene, CDR1 is DFQATT and CDR2 is SNEGSKA (reference sequence). This CDR3 region has 13 residues. Trimming removed 5 bases from V and 0 bases from J, with 8 bases in between. This CDR3 is CSAPTASNQPQHF. CDR3 nucleotides: TGCAGTGCTCCGACAGCTAGCAATCAGCCCCAGCATTTT.

This clonotype was picked up many times. This rearrangement joins TRBV7-8 to TRBJ1-1; 10 nucleotides align to TRBD1. The germline V gene encodes CDR1 SGHVS and CDR2 FQNEAQ. The J segment lost 5 bases and the V segment lost 2 bases, leaving 5 bases of the junction unmatched. The length of the CDR3 is 15 residues. CDR3 sequence reads: CASSLWGDRGTEAFF. Written as DNA, the CDR3 is TGTGCCAGCAGCTTATGGGGGGACAGGGGTACTGAAGCTTTCTTT.

This clonotype has a count of ten or more. The rearrangement links TRBV7-6 to TRBJ2-3; a weak D match, TRBD2 (6 bases). The CDR3 spans 17 residues. Germline assignment: CDR1 SGHVS and CDR2 FNYEAQ. V was pared by 0 bases and J by 0 bases, with 13 bases between. The chain's CDR3 is CASSLARAGSSTDTQYF. CDR3 bases: TGTGCCAGCAGCTTAGCTAGGGCGGGATCTAGCACAGATACGCAGTATTTT. Full variable domain (outside the CDR3, taken from reference TRBV7-6 and TRBJ2-3): GAGVSQSPRYKVTKRGQDVALRCDPISGHVSLYWYRQALGQGPEFLTYFNYEAQQDKSGLPNDRFSAERPEGSISTLTIQRTEQRDSAMYRCASSLARAGSSTDTQYFGPGTRLTVL.

Many counts were recorded for this clonotype. V and J are TRBV7-2 and TRBJ1-5; weak D call: TRBD1 (6 bases). V was clipped by 6 bases and J by 1 base, with 10 bases between them. In germline, CDR1 is SGHTA, CDR2 FQGNSA. The CDR3 contains 14 residues. The chain's CDR3 is CASRRTGSNQPQHF. The CDR3 coding sequence is TGTGCCAGCAGGCGTACAGGGAGCAATCAGCCCCAGCATTTT.

The sample holds many counts of this clonotype. V gene TRBV4-2 combines with J gene TRBJ1-5; 11 nucleotides line up with TRBD1. This CDR3 region has 18 residues. V gave up 0 bases and J gave up 1 base; unmatched junction bases: 5. CDR1 and CDR2 from the germline V gene are LGHNA and YNFKEQ. The CDR3 region is CASSQDRDRGDSNQPQHF. The CDR3 DNA sequence: TGTGCCAGCAGCCAAGACCGGGACAGGGGGGACAGCAATCAGCCCCAGCATTTT.

This clonotype appeared a few times. This chain joins TRBV6-2 or TRBV6-3 and TRBJ1-5; no reliable D call. The CDR3 spans 11 residues. CDR1 is MNHEY, CDR2 SVGEGT, per germline. The V end was cut by 5 bases, the J end by 11 bases, with 10 bases between. The CDR3 is CASSNARAQHF. The CDR3 nucleotides are TGTGCCAGCAGTAACGCAAGAGCCCAGCATTTT.

There are many counts of this clonotype. V and J are TRBV28 and TRBJ2-1; a possible D gene is TRBD2 (6 bases). Germline-derived CDR1 and CDR2 are MDHEN and SYDVKM. The CDR3 runs 15 residues. Trimming removed 7 bases at V and 5 bases at J, with 18 bases between. CDR3 sequence reads: CASIMRTSRDNEQFF. CDR3 DNA: TGTGCCAGCATCATGAGAACTAGCCGGGACAATGAGCAGTTCTTC.

This clonotype was detected many times. The rearrangement uses TRBV20-1 and TRBJ1-1; no definite D call. Germline CDR1 DFQATT, CDR2 SNEGSKA (reference sequence). Trimming took 4 bases from V and 5 from J, leaving 8 bases between them. The CDR3 is made up of 11 amino acids. The DNA for the CDR3 is TGCAGTGCTAAAGTTGGGACTGAAGCTTTCTTT. Its protein is CSAKVGTEAFF.

This clonotype was observed many times. The chain links TRBV5-4 to TRBJ1-2; D not resolved. Germline V gene lookup returns CDR1 SGHNT and CDR2 YYREEE (reference sequence). This CDR3 comprises 12 residues. V dropped 3 bases and J dropped 7 bases, with 10 bases sitting between them. The chain's CDR3 is CASSSTLGGYTF. The DNA for the CDR3 is TGTGCCAGCAGCTCAACCTTGGGTGGCTACACCTTC.